This T cell receptor (beta chain) was identified in a study of blood T cells in healthy people across ages (dated by TCRdb to between 2015 and 2016). With regard to the full study: In model experiments, template switching captured about one uniquely barcoded TCR beta cDNA molecule for every two T cells. To track age-related changes in TCR beta repertoire diversity, the study relied on deep sequencing normalized with unique cDNA molecular identifiers. Donors of different ages were randomly distributed across sequencing lanes to avoid experimental bias. For two donors (one aged 18 to 29 and one aged 80 or older), the study analyzed two additional independent replicas of 1 million unique cDNA reads from the same blood draw. Donors were grouped into four age groups: young (average approximately 15 years), middle-aged (less than 40), aged (around 60) and long-lived (82). Overall results and qualifications from the work: The long-lived group showed more naive CD4+ T cells, fewer expanded clones and increased TCR diversity than the aged group, suggesting age selection. Since profiling was done on bulk unsorted PBMCs, naive and antigen-experienced compartments could not be conclusively compared. Because the CMV infection status of the donors was unknown, age-related changes in expanded clonotypes may potentially have been confounded. There was a strong correlation between observed TCR beta diversity and the percentage of naive T cells measured by flow cytometry. Observed TCR beta diversity per million T cells fell roughly linearly with age, and a significant reduction was already apparent by age around 40. Estimates of total diversity based on one million sequenced T cells were considered lower bounds and underestimates.

Library preparation was by 5' RACE. TCRdb records Illumina HiSeq 2500 as the sequencer. A second PCR of roughly 7 to 11 cycles was run with a J-beta primer mix and a sample-barcoded 5' primer. A unique molecular identifier was introduced onto each TCR beta cDNA molecule by a template-switch 5' adaptor carrying 12 random nucleotides. Each sample yielded at least 2.5 million CDR3-containing paired-end reads. The Mint cDNA synthesis kit, primed by a TRBC-specific oligonucleotide, was used to synthesize first-strand cDNA from all RNA. Following uracil-DNA glycosylase treatment, a first 18-cycle PCR with universal primers M1SS and BC2_uni_R was performed on all cDNA. Concerning the study's data processing: Each sample was normalized by randomly selecting 1 million high-quality reads, each carrying a distinct molecular identifier. Instead of being binned into consensus sequences, reads that shared molecular identifiers were thrown out. MiTCR, set to a Q25 quality threshold and the strictest error-elimination algorithm, was used for CDR3 identification, clonotype clustering and error correction. Lower-bound total TCR beta diversity was estimated with a nonparametric unseen species model using Euler transformation. TCRdb trimmed the raw reads at Q25, called clones with MiXCR and kept productive beta chains. Each record represents a unique CDR3 protein, reported with the most common genes and DNA among its rows. The V and J calls shown here were made by TCRdb, not taken from the authors' results. This sample comprises under 1,000,000 distinct CDR3 sequences, 46% of them detected only once. 15% to 20% of the sample comes from the top ten.

This clonotype has only a few counts. Its antigen has not been determined. Per-base quality was not reported, and no clone a single base away is much larger than it. The roughly 37 donors, aged 6 to 90 years, were systemically healthy Caucasian individuals from Russia. Each donor gave ten milliliters of peripheral blood, collected into EDTA-treated Vacutainer tubes. Ficoll-Paque density-gradient centrifugation was used to isolate PBMCs, with at least 6.5 million obtained per sample. Total RNA was extracted from PBMCs with Trizol reagent, with at least 5.5 micrograms obtained per sample. For every donor, flow cytometry on a PBMC aliquot measured the percentage of naive CD45RAhigh/CD27high T cells. Taken from cysteine to phenylalanine, the CDR3 has 14 residues. CDR3 DNA is the only sequence kept; it has 42 bases, read in frame from the first base. Via the germline V gene (reference sequence), CDR1 is LNHNV and CDR2 YYDKDF. V gives up 0 bases and J gives up 3 bases, and the segment between their germline ends measures 6 bases.

This receptor chain uses TRBV15 and TRBJ1-5, with the D gene not clear enough to name. Sequenced material: blood. This sequence originates from a man of 80 years or more in good health. At the DNA level, the sequence is TGTGCCACCAGCAGAGATTTAGTCAATCAGCCCCAGCATTTT. Its protein reads: CATSRDLVNQPQHF.